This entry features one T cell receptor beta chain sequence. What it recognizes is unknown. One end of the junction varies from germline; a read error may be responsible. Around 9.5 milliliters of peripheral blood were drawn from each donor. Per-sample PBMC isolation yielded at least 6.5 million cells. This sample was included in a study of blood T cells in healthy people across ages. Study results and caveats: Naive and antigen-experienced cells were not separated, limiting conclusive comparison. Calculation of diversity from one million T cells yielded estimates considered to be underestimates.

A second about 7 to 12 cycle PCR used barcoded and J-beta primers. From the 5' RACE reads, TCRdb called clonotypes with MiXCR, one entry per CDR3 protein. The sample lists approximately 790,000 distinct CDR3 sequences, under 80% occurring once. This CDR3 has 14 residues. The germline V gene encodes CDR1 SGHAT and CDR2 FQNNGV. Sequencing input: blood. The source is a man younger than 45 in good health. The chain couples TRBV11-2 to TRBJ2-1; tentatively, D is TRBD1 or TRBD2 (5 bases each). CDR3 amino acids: CASSLVGAYHEQFF. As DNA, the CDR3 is TGTGCCAGCAGCTTAGTCGGGGCCTACCATGAGCAGTTCTTC.